This TCR beta chain is from a study of blood T cell repertoires in COVID-19. Study details: The study drew acute and convalescent COVID-19 samples from the United States, Italy and Spain. Sources were T cells, B-cell-depleted T cells, or PBMCs; the material itself was cDNA or gDNA.

This clone was seen a handful of times. V gave up 6 bases and J gave up 0 bases, with 11 bases separating them. This CDR3 has 14 amino acids. Looked up from germline, CDR1 is MNHEY and CDR2 is SMNVEV (reference sequence). Authors' processing steps: Nucleated cell counts were estimated from reference gene primer amplification. Profiling relied on immunoSEQ multiplex PCR, and the TCRdb table lists in-frame clones only, not all of them. V, J and clone size derive from that table, while D and trimming were established from the DNA sequence. The top ten hold 13% to 15% of the sample, which has about 150,000 clones, 82% seen once.

The sequenced material came from peripheral blood. The receptor's source is a human donor with acute or convalescent COVID-19. The donor label of this sample is uncertain. The chain links TRBV27 to TRBJ1-2; a possible D gene is TRBD1 (5 bases). Here the CDR3 reads CASRRREANYGYTF. DNA of the CDR3: TGTGCCAGCAGACGCAGGGAGGCTAACTATGGCTACACCTTC.